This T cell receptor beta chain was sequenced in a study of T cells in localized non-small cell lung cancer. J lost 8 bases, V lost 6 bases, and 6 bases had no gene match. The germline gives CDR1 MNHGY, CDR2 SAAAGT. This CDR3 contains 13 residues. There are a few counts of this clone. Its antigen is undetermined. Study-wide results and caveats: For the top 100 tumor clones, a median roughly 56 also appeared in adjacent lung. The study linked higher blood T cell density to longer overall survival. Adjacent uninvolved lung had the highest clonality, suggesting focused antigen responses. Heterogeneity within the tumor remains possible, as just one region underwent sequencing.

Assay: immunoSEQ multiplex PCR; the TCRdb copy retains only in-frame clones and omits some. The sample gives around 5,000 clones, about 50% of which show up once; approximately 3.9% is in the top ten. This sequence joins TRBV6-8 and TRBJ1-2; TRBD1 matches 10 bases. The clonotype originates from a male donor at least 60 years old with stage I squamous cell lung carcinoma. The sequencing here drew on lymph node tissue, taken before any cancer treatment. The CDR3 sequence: CASSPGTGEGYTF. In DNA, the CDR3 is TGTGCCAGCAGCCCCGGGACAGGGGAGGGCTACACCTTC.